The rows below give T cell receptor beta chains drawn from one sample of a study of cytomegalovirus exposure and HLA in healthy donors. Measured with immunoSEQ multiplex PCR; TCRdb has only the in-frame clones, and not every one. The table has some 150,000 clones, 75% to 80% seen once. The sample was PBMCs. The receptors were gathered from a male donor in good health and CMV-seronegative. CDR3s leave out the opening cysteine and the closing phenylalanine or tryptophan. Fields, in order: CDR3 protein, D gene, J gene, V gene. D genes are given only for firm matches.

CDR3 protein: ASRRETDTQY
D gene: NA
J gene: TRBJ2-3
V gene: TRBV7-9

CDR3 protein: ASSPADSYSPLH
D gene: NA
J gene: TRBJ1-6
V gene: TRBV27

CDR3 protein: ASSYGRYNEQF
D gene: NA
J gene: TRBJ2-1
V gene: TRBV6-5

CDR3 protein: ASRATGRANTEAF
D gene: TRBD1
J gene: TRBJ1-1
V gene: TRBV9

CDR3 protein: ASSPREGGNQPQH
D gene: NA
J gene: TRBJ1-5
V gene: TRBV7-2

CDR3 protein: ASSFDSNYGYT
D gene: NA
J gene: TRBJ1-2
V gene: TRBV5-1

CDR3 protein: ASSPGTGDYEQY
D gene: TRBD1
J gene: NA
V gene: TRBV6-5

CDR3 protein: ASRLDRSSYEQY
D gene: NA
J gene: TRBJ2-7
V gene: TRBV4-1

CDR3 protein: ASSLRTGSTDTQY
D gene: TRBD1
J gene: TRBJ2-3
V gene: TRBV2

CDR3 protein: ASSLGRRTRGGEQY
D gene: TRBD2
J gene: TRBJ2-7
V gene: TRBV13

CDR3 protein: ASSLGTVSSYEQY
D gene: TRBD1
J gene: TRBJ2-7
V gene: TRBV7-8

CDR3 protein: ASSPPNRGEELSGANVLT
D gene: TRBD1
J gene: TRBJ2-6
V gene: TRBV18

CDR3 protein: ASSLIPGQGGTGELF
D gene: TRBD1
J gene: TRBJ2-2
V gene: TRBV11-2

CDR3 protein: AYGQGYGEQY
D gene: TRBD1
J gene: TRBJ2-7
V gene: TRBV30

CDR3 protein: ASRGTPRTEAF
D gene: NA
J gene: TRBJ1-1
V gene: TRBV13

CDR3 protein: SVEGHLLNEQY
D gene: NA
J gene: NA
V gene: TRBV29-1

CDR3 protein: ASSFADRASYT
D gene: TRBD1
J gene: TRBJ1-2
V gene: TRBV6-5

CDR3 protein: ASSPRDRTGEKLF
D gene: TRBD1
J gene: TRBJ1-4
V gene: TRBV6-5

CDR3 protein: AISGTLDSDNEQF
D gene: NA
J gene: TRBJ2-1
V gene: TRBV10-3

CDR3 protein: ASSIAQQGVYEQY
D gene: NA
J gene: TRBJ2-7
V gene: TRBV19

CDR3 protein: ASSLGPNTEAF
D gene: NA
J gene: TRBJ1-1
V gene: TRBV27

CDR3 protein: ASSSTGGGSPLH
D gene: TRBD1
J gene: TRBJ1-6
V gene: TRBV9

CDR3 protein: SVELGGDYGYT
D gene: NA
J gene: TRBJ1-2
V gene: TRBV29-1

CDR3 protein: ASSRTGGYGYT
D gene: TRBD1
J gene: TRBJ1-2
V gene: TRBV6-5

CDR3 protein: ATRGGLLANYGYT
D gene: NA
J gene: TRBJ1-2
V gene: TRBV19